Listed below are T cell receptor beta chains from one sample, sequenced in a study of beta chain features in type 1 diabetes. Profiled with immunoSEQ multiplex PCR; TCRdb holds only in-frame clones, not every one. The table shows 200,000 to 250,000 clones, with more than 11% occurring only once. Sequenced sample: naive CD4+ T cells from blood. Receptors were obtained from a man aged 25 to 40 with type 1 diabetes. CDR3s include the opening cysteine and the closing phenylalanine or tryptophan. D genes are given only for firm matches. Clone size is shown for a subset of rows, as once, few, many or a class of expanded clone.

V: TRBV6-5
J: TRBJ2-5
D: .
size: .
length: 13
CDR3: CASSYRSGGTQYF
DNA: TGTGCCAGCAGTTACCGGTCCGGCGGGACCCAGTACTTC

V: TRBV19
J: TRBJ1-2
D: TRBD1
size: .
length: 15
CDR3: CASSARDRGNYGYTF
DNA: TGTGCCAGTAGTGCCCGGGACAGGGGGAACTATGGCTACACCTTC

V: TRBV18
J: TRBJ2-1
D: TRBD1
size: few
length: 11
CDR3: CASSLDREQFF
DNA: TGTGCCAGCTCGCTGGACAGGGAGCAGTTCTTC

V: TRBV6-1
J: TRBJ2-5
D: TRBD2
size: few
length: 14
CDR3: CASSGLAGWETQYF
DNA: TGTGCCAGCAGTGGGTTAGCGGGGTGGGAGACCCAGTACTTC

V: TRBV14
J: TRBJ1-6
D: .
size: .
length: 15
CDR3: CASSQDRFYNSPLHF
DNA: TGTGCCAGCAGCCAAGACCGTTTCTATAATTCACCCCTCCACTTT

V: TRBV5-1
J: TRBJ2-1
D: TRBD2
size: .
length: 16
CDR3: CASNPPGLAGVNEQFF
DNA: TGCGCCAGCAACCCTCCCGGACTAGCGGGAGTCAATGAGCAGTTCTTC

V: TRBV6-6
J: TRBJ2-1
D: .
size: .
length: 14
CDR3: CASSYSENYNEQFF
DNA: TGTGCCAGCAGTTACTCTGAGAACTACAATGAGCAGTTCTTC

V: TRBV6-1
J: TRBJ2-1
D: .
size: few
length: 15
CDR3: CASSEGGGINNEQFF
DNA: TGTGCCAGCAGTGAAGGAGGAGGGATAAACAATGAGCAGTTCTTC

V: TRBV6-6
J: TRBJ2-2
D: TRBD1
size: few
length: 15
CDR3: CASRPGGEYTGELFF
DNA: TGTGCCAGCAGACCAGGGGGCGAATACACCGGGGAGCTGTTTTTT

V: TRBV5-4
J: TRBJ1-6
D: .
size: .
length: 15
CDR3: CASTKDFLGNSPLHF
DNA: TGTGCCAGCACCAAGGACTTCCTAGGGAATTCACCCCTCCACTTT

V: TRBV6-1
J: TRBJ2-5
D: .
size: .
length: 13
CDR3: CASSRGLPETQYF
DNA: TGTGCCAGCAGCCGGGGACTTCCTGAGACCCAGTACTTC

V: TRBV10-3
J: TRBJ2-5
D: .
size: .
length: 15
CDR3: CAIRGPGGARETQYF
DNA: TGTGCCATCAGAGGTCCTGGCGGGGCGCGGGAGACCCAGTACTTC

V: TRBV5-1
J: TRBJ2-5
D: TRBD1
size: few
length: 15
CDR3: CASSLSGGIVETQYF
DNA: TGCGCCAGCAGCTTGTCAGGGGGCATCGTCGAGACCCAGTACTTC

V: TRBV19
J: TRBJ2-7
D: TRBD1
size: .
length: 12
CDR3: CASGQGVYEQYF
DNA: TGTGCCAGCGGACAGGGTGTGTACGAGCAGTACTTC

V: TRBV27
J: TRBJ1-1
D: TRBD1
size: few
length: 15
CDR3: CASSFLGQGGTEAFF
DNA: TGTGCCAGCAGTTTCCTAGGACAGGGTGGGACTGAAGCTTTCTTT

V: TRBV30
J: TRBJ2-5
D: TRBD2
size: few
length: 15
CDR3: CAWTSRGGRRETQYF
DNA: TGTGCCTGGACCTCCCGGGGGGGGCGCAGGGAGACCCAGTACTTC

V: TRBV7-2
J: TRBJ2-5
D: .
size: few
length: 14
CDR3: CASSLRGRQETQYF
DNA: TGTGCCAGCAGCTTACGGGGGAGGCAAGAGACCCAGTACTTC

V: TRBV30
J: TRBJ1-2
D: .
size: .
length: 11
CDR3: CAWTGYYGYTF
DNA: TGTGCCTGGACAGGCTACTATGGCTACACCTTC

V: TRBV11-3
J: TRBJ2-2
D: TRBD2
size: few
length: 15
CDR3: CASSLSGTNTGELFF
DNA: TGTGCCAGCAGTCTAAGCGGGACGAACACCGGGGAGCTGTTTTTT

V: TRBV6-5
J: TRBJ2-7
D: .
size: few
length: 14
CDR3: CASSYDSTSYEQYF
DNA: TGTGCCAGCAGTTACGACAGTACCTCCTACGAGCAGTACTTC

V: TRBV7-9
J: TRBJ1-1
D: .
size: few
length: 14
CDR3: CASSLSGGNAEAFF
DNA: TGTGCCAGCAGCCTGAGTGGGGGGAACGCTGAAGCTTTCTTT

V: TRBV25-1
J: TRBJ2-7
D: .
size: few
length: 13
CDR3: CASVIGQRYEQYF
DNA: TGTGCCAGCGTCATAGGACAGCGCTACGAGCAGTACTTC

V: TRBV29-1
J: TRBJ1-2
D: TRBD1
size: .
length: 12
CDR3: CSVTSRGLGYTF
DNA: TGCAGCGTTACGTCAAGGGGGCTGGGCTACACCTTC

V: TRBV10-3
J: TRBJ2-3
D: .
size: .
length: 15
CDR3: CAISAPSTTGDTQYF
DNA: TGTGCCATCAGTGCCCCTAGCACCACCGGTGATACGCAGTATTTT

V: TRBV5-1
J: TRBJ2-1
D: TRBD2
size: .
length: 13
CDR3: CASRLAGGFEQFF
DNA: TGCGCCAGCAGACTAGCGGGAGGGTTTGAGCAGTTCTTC

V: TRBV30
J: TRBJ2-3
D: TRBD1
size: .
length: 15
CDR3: CAWSEGTGSTDTQYF
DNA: TGTGCCTGGAGTGAGGGGACAGGGAGCACAGATACGCAGTATTTT

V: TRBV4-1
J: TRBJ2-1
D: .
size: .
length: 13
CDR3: CASSQAVAEEQFF
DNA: TGCGCCAGCAGCCAAGCCGTAGCGGAAGAGCAGTTCTTC

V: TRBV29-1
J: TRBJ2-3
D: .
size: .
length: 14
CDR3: CSVKANTITDTQYF
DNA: TGCAGCGTAAAGGCTAATACTATCACAGATACGCAGTATTTT

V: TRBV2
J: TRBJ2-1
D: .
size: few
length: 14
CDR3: CASSVVISYNEQFF
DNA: TGTGCCAGCAGTGTAGTGATATCCTACAATGAGCAGTTCTTC

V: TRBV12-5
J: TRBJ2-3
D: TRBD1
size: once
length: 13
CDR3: CASGSPGQETQYF
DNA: TGTGCTAGTGGTTCCCCGGGACAGGAAACGCAGTATTTT

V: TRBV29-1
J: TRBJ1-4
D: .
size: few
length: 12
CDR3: CSGKGSGEKLFF
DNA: TGCAGCGGAAAAGGGAGCGGTGAAAAACTGTTTTTT

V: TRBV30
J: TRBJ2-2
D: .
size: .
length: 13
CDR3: CAWSSGFTGELFF
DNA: TGTGCCTGGAGTTCAGGGTTCACCGGGGAGCTGTTTTTT

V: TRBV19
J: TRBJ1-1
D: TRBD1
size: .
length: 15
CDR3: CASRRTGGSGTEAFF
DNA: TGTGCCAGTAGGAGGACAGGGGGATCGGGGACTGAAGCTTTCTTT

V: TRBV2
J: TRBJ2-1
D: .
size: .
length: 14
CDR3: CASSEPRDRNEQFF
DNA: TGTGCCAGCAGTGAACCCCGGGATAGGAATGAGCAGTTCTTC

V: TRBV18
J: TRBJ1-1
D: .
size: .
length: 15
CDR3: CASSPQQGSFTEAFF
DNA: TGTGCCAGCTCACCACAACAGGGAAGTTTCACTGAAGCTTTCTTT

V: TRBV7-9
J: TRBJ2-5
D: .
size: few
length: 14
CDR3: CASSLFNSQETQYF
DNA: TGTGCCAGCAGCTTATTCAACAGCCAAGAGACCCAGTACTTC

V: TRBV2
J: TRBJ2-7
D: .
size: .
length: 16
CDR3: CASSTSDRRYSYEQYF
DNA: TGTGCCAGCAGTACCTCCGACAGGCGATACTCCTACGAGCAGTACTTC

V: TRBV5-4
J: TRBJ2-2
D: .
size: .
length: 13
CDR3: CASSSTAAGELFF
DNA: TGTGCCAGCAGCTCGACCGCGGCCGGGGAGCTGTTTTTT

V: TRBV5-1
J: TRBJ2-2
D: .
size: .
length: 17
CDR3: CASSPIPGVTNTGELFF
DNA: TGCGCCAGCAGCCCAATTCCGGGTGTGACGAACACCGGGGAGCTGTTTTTT

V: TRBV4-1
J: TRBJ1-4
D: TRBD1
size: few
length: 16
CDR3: CASSPTVQGVNEKLFF
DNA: TGCGCCAGCAGCCCAACCGTTCAGGGGGTTAATGAAAAACTGTTTTTT

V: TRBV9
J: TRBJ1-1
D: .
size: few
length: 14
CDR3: CASSVPGEGPEAFF
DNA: TGTGCCAGCAGCGTACCAGGGGAGGGCCCTGAAGCTTTCTTT

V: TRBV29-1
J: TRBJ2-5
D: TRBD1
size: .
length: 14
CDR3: CSVGGQGIQETQYF
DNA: TGCAGCGTTGGGGGACAGGGGATCCAAGAGACCCAGTACTTC

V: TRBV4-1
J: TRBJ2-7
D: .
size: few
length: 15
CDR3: CASSGPGQTTYEQYF
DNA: TGCGCCAGCAGCGGACCGGGACAAACTACCTACGAGCAGTACTTC

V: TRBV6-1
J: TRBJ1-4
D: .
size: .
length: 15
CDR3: CASSERRAGDEKLFF
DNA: TGTGCCAGCAGTGAAAGACGCGCCGGGGATGAAAAACTGTTTTTT

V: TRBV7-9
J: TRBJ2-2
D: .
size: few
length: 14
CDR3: CASSLAGLPGELFF
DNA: TGTGCCAGCAGCTTAGCAGGACTGCCCGGGGAGCTGTTTTTT

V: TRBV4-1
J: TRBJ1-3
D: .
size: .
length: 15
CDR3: CASSQGTTSGNTIYF
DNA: TGCGCCAGCAGCCAAGGGACAACTTCTGGAAACACCATATATTTT

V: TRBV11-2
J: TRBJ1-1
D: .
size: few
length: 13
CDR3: CASSLDRGTEAFF
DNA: TGTGCCAGCAGCCTGGACCGGGGCACTGAAGCTTTCTTT

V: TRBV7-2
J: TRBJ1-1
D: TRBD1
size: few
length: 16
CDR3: CASSLLSGTGGTEAFF
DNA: TGTGCCAGCAGCTTACTTTCTGGGACAGGGGGCACTGAAGCTTTCTTT